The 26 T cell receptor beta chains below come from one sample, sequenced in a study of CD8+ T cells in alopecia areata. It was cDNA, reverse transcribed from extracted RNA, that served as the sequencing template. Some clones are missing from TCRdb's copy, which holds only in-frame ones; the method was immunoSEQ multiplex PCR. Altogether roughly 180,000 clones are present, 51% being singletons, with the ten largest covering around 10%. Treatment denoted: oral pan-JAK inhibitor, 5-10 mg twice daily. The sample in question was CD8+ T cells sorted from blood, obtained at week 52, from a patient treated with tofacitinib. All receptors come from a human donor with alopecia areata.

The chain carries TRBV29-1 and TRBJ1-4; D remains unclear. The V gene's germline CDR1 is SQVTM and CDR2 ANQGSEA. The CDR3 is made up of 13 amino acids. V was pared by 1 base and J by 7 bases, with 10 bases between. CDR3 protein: CSVEVRVGEKLFF. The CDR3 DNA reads TGCAGCGTTGAAGTAAGGGTGGGTGAAAAACTGTTTTTT.

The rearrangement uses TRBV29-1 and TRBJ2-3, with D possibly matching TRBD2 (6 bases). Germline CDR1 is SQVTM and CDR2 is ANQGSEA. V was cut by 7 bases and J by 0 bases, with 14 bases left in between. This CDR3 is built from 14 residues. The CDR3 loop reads CSADPGTSTDTQYF. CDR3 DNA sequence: TGCAGCGCCGACCCCGGGACTAGCACAGATACGCAGTATTTT.

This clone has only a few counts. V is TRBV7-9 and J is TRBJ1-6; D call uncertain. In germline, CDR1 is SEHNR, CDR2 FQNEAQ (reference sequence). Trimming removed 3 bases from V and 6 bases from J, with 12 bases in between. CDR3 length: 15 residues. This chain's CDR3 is CASSFEGRGNSPLHF. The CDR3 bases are TGTGCCAGCAGCTTCGAGGGCCGGGGTAATTCACCCCTCCACTTT.

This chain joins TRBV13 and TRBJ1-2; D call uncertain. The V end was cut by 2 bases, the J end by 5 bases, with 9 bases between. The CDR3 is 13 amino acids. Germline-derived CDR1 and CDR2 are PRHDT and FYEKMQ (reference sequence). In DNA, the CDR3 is TGTGCCAGCAGCTTACGGGAGTCTTATGGCTACACCTTC. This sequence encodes CASSLRESYGYTF.

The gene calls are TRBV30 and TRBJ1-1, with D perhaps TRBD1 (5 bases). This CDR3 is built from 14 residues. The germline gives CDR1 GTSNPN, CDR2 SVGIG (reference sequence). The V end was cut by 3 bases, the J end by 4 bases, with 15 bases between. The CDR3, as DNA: TGTGCCTGGAGGGAGCCCCCAGGGACCACTGAAGCTTTCTTT. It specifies CAWREPPGTTEAFF.

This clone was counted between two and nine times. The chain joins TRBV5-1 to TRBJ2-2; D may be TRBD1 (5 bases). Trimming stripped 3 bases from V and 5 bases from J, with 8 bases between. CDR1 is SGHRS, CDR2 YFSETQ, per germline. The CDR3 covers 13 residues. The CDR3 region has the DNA TGCGCCAGCAGCTCCAGGGAAACCGGGGAGCTGTTTTTT. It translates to CASSSRETGELFF.

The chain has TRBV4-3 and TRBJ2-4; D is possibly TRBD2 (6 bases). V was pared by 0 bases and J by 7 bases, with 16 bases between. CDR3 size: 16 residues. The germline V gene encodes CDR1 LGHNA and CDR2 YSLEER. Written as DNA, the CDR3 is TGCGCCAGCAGCCAAGAAATCGGGACGGGGAGGAACATTCAGTACTTC. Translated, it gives CASSQEIGTGRNIQYF.

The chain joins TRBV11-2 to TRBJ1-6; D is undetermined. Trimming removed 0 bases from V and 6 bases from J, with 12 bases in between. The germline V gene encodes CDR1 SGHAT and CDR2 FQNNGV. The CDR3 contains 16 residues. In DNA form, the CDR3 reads TGTGCCAGCAGCTTAGACGCGGCCGCACTTAATTCACCCCTCCACTTT. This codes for CASSLDAAALNSPLHF. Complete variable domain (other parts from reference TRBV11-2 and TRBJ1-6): EAGVAQSPRYKIIEKRQSVAFWCNPISGHATLYWYQQILGQGPKLLIQFQNNGVVDDSQLPKDRFSAERLKGVDSTLKIQPAKLEDSAVYLCASSLDAAALNSPLHFGNGTRLTVT.

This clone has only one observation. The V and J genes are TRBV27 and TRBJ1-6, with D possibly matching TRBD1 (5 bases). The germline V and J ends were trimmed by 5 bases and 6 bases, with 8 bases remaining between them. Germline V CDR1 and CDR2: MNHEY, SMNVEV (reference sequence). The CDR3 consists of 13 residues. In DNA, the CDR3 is TGTGCCAGCAGTGGACACATTAATTCACCCCTCCACTTT. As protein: CASSGHINSPLHF.

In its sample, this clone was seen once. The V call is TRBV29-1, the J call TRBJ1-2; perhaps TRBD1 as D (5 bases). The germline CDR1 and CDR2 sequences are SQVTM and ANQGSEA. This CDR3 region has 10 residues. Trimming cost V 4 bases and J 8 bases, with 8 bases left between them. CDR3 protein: CSVGGGGYTF. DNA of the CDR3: TGCAGCGTTGGGGGCGGGGGCTACACCTTC.

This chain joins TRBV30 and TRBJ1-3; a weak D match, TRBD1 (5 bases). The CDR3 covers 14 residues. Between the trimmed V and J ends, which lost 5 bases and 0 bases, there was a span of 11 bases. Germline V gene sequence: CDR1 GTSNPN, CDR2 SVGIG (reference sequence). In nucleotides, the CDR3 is TGTGCCTGGGAACAGGAAAGCTCTGGAAACACCATATATTTT. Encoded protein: CAWEQESSGNTIYF.

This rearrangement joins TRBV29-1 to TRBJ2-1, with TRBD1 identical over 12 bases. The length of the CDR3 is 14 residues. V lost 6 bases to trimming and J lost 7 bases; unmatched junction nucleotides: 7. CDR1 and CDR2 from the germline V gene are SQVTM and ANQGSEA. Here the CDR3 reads CSVGGQGAQNEQFF. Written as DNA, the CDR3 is TGCAGCGTCGGGGGACAGGGGGCGCAGAATGAGCAGTTCTTC.

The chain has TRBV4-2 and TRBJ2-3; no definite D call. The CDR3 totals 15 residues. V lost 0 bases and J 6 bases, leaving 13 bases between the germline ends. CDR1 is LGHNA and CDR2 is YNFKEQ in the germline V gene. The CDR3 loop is CASSQDADEGDTQYF. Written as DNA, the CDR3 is TGTGCCAGCAGCCAAGACGCCGATGAAGGGGATACGCAGTATTTT.

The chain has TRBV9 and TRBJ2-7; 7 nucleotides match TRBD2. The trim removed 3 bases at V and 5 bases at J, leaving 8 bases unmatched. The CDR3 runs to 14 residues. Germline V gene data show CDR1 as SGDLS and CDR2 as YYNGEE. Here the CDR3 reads CASSALITSDEQYF. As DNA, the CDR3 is TGTGCCAGCAGCGCACTAATAACTAGCGACGAGCAGTACTTC. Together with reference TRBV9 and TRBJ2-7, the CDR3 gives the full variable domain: DSGVTQTPKHLITATGQRVTLRCSPRSGDLSVYWYQQSLDQGLQFLIQYYNGEERAKGNILERFSAQQFPDLHSELNLSSLELGDSALYFCASSALITSDEQYFGPGTRLTVT.

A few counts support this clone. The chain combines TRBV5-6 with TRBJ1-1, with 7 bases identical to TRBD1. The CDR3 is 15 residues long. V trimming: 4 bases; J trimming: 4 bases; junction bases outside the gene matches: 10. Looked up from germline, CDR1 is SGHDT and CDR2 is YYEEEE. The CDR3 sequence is CASSPVEGAATEAFF. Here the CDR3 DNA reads TGTGCCAGCAGCCCTGTGGAGGGGGCGGCCACTGAAGCTTTCTTT.

In DNA form, the CDR3 reads TGCAGCGTACTACAGGGGGGGAATCAGCCCCAGCATTTT. Amino acids: CSVLQGGNQPQHF. The rearrangement joins TRBV29-1 to TRBJ1-5, with 8 bases aligning to TRBD1. The CDR3 is 13 residues long. Trimming at V came to 6 bases and at J to 4 bases, leaving 5 bases not matched to a gene. Germline assignment: CDR1 SQVTM and CDR2 ANQGSEA.

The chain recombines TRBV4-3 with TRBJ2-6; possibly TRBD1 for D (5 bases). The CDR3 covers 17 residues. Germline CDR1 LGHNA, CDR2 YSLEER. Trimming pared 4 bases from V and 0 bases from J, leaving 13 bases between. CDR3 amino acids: CASSPYLRDSGANVLTF. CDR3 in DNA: TGCGCCAGCAGCCCATACCTCAGGGACTCTGGGGCCAACGTCCTGACTTTC.

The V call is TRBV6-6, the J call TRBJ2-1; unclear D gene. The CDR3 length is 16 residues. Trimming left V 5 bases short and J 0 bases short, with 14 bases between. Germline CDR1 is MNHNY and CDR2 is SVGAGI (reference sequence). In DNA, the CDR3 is TGTGCCAGCAGTCCTCCCCGCGATAGCTCCTACAATGAGCAGTTCTTC. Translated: CASSPPRDSSYNEQFF.

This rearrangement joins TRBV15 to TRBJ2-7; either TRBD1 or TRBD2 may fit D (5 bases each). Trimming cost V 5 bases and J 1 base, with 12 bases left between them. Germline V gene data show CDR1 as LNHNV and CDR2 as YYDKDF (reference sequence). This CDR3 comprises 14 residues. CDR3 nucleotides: TGTGCCACCAGCCTCGAGGGACCTTCCTACGAGCAGTACTTC. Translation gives CATSLEGPSYEQYF.

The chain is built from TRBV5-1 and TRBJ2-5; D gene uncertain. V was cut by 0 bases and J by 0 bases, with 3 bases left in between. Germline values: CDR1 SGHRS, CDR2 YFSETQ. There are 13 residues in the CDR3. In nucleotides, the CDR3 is TGCGCCAGCAGCTTGGAGTACCAAGAGACCCAGTACTTC. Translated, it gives CASSLEYQETQYF.

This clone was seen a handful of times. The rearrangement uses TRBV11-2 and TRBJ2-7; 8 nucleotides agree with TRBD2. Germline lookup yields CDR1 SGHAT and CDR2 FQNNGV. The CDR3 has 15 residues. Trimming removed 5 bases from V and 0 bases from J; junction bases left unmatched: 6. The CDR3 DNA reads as TGTGCCAGCAGCAAGCGGGGGTTTCTCTCCTACGAGCAGTACTTC. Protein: CASSKRGFLSYEQYF.

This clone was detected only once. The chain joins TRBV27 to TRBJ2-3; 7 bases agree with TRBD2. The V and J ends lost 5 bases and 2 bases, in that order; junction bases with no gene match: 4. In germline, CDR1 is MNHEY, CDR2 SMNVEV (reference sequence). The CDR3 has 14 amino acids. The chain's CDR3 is CASSLAANTDTQYF. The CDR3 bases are TGTGCCAGCAGTCTAGCGGCCAACACAGATACGCAGTATTTT.

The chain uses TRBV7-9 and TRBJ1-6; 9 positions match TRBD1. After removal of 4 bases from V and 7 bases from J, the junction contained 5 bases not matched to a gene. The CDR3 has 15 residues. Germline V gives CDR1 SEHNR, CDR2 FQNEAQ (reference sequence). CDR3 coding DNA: TGTGCCAGCAGCTACCGGACAGGGGTGAATTCACCCCTCCACTTT. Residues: CASSYRTGVNSPLHF.

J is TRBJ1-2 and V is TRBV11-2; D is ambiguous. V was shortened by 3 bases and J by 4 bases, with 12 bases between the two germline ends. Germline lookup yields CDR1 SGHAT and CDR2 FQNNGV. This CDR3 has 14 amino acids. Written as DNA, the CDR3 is TGTGCCAGCAGCTTTGGAGGTGTAGGCTATGGCTACACCTTC. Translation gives CASSFGGVGYGYTF.

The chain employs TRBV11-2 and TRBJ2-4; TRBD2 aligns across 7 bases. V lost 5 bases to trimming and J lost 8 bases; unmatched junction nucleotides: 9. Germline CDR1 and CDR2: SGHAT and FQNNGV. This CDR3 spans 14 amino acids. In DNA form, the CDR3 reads TGTGCCAGCAGCCCGGGGGGTACAGGAGACATTCAGTACTTC. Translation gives CASSPGGTGDIQYF.

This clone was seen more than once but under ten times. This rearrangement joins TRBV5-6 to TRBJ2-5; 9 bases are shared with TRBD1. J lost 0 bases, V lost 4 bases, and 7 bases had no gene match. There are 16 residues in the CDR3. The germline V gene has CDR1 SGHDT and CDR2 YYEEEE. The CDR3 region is CASSIPGTGNQETQYF. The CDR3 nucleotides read TGTGCCAGCAGCATCCCCGGGACAGGGAACCAAGAGACCCAGTACTTC.